Reported below is one T cell receptor beta chain. What it binds is unknown. The data derive from a study of shared clonotypes between healthy human individuals. General study points: When naive CD4 clonotypes were compared across a handful of donors, 4% to 6.5% were shared. How much donors shared clonotypes was expected to be affected by sequencing depth.

Deep-level running was used for the assay. This table comes from immunoSEQ multiplex PCR, and its TCRdb copy is limited to in-frame clones, with some not included. The data show 2 million to 2.5 million clones, 90% to 96% seen once. CDR3 length: 15 amino acids. CDR1 is SEHNR and CDR2 is FQNEAQ in the germline V gene (reference sequence). The V gene end was trimmed by 2 bases and the J gene end by 2 bases; junction bases not matched to a gene: 3. The sequence came from a man aged 18 to 35 in good health. Sequencing was done on a sample of naive CD4+ T cells sorted from blood. Stated subset: CD45RA+ positively selected. V usage is TRBV7-9 and J usage is TRBJ2-3, with 8 bases that match TRBD1. The CDR3 spells CASSLTGGSTDTQYF. Written as DNA, the CDR3 is TGTGCCAGCAGCTTAACAGGGGGATCCACAGATACGCAGTATTTT.